This TCR beta chain was observed in a study of cytomegalovirus exposure and HLA in healthy donors. The ends were cut back, 3 bases at V and 3 bases at J, with 8 bases in the middle. Germline CDR1 and CDR2: KGHSH and LQKENI. The CDR3 spans 13 residues. A few counts support this clone. Its target is unknown. Findings and caveats of the study: According to reports, the classifier identified cytomegalovirus status with high specificity and sensitivity. When a later analysis compared HLA-associated TCR beta chains with equally common others, the HLA-associated chains turned out to be more clonally expanded and to have lower generation probabilities.

PCR employed 60 Vbeta and 13 Jbeta primers. Generated by immunoSEQ multiplex PCR, the TCRdb table keeps only in-frame clones and is missing some. This table has about 73,000 clones, 80% appearing once. At the time of sampling, donors were nominally healthy, though unrecorded immune exposures were likely. The TCR originated in a male donor in good health and CMV-seronegative. Sequencing was carried out using PBMCs. The genes are TRBV18 and TRBJ2-5; D possibly corresponds to TRBD1 (6 bases). The DNA for the CDR3 is TGTGCCAGCTCACCGGACAGAAAAGAGACCCAGTACTTC. It encodes CASSPDRKETQYF.